This T cell receptor (beta chain) was sequenced during a study of vaccination and CD4 T cells after COVID-19. Study as a whole: SARS-CoV-2 PCR on nasal swabs had been positive for the convalescent patients; 8 or 9 were mild and one was severe. The cells were exposed to overlapping spike peptides originating from SARS-CoV-2, HCoV-NL63, HCoV-OC43 and HCoV-229E for stimulation.

This CDR3 is built from 15 residues. Per the germline V gene, CDR1 is SGHVS and CDR2 is FQNEAQ. The V and J ends lost 0 bases and 0 bases respectively, with 9 bases between them. This sample's treatment: roughly 10-day PBMC culture with coronavirus spike peptide pools or control peptides (ViraFEST assay). Antigen-specific T cell expansion with peptide pools preceded TCR sequencing in the ViraFEST approach. The assay that was used to sequence DNA from cultured CD4+ T cells was the Oncomine TCR Beta short-read assay. TCRdb reprocessed the PCR reads with MiXCR, giving one entry per CDR3 protein. Among about 20,000 distinct CDR3 sequences, about 39% were seen once, and the ten largest hold around an eighth. As to this clonotype: Its antigen is undetermined.

The rearrangement links TRBV7-8 to TRBJ2-7; possible D gene TRBD2, 6 bases. The sequencing input was CD4+ T cells from blood, cultured in vitro. This clonotype originated in a human donor who had recovered from COVID-19. CDR3 DNA sequence: TGTGCCAGCAGCTTAGCTTCTAGCGACTCCTACGAGCAGTACTTC. It is translated as CASSLASSDSYEQYF.